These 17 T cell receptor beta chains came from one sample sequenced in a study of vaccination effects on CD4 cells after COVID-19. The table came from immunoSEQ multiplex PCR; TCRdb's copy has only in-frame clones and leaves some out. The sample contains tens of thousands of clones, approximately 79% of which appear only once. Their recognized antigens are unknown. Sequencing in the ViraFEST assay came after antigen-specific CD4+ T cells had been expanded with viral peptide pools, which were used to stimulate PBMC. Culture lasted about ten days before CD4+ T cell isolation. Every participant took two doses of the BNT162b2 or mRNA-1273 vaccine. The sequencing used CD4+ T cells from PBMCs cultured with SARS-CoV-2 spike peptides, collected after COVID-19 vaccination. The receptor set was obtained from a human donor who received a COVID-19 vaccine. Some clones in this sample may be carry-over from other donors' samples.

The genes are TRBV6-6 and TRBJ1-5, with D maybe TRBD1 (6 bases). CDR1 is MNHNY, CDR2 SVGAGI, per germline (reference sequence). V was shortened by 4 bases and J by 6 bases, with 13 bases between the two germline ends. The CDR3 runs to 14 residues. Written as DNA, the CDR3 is TGTGCCAGCAGTTCGGGGGGGCATGTTCAGCCCCAGCATTTT. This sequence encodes CASSSGGHVQPQHF.

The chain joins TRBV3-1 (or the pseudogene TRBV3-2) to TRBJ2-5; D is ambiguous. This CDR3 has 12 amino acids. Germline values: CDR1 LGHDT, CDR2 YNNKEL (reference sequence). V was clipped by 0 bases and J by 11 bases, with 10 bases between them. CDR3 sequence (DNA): TGTGCCAGCAGCCAAGAGGCGAGGACGCAGTACTTC. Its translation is CASSQEARTQYF.

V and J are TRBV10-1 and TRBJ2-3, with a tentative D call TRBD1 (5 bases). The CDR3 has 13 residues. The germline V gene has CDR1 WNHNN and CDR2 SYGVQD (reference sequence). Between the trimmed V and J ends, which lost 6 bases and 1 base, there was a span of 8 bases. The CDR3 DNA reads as TGCGCCAGCAGCGAGACAGGCACAGATACGCAGTATTTT. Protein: CASSETGTDTQYF.

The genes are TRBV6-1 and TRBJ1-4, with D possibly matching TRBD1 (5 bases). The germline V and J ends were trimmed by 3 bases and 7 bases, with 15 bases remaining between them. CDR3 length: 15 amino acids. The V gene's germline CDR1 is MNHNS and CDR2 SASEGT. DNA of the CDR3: TGTGCCAGCAGTGACATGTGGGGGAGCCGTGAAAAACTGTTTTTT. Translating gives CASSDMWGSREKLFF.

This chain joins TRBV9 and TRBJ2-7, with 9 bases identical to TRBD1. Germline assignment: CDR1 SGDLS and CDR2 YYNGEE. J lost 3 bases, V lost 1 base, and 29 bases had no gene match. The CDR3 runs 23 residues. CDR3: CASSVLLLGTPRRDRVPYYEQYV. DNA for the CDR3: TGTGCCAGCAGCGTATTGCTGTTGGGGACCCCACGAAGGGACAGGGTCCCATACTACGAGCAGTACGTC.

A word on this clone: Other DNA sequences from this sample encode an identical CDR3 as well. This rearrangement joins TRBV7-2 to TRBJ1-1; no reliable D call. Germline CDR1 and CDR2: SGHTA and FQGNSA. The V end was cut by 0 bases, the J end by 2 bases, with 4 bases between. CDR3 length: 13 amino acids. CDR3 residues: CASSLAGNTEAFF. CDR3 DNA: TGTGCCAGCAGCTTAGCCGGTAACACTGAAGCTTTCTTT. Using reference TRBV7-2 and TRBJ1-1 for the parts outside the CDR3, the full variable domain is GAGVSQSPSNKVTEKGKDVELRCDPISGHTALYWYRQSLGQGLEFLIYFQGNSAPDKSGLPSDRFSAERTGGSVSTLTIQRTQQEDSAVYLCASSLAGNTEAFFGQGTRLTVV.

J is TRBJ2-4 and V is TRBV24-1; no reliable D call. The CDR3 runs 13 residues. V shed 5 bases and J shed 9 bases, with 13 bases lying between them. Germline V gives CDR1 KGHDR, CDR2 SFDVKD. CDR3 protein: CATSAAANGIQYF. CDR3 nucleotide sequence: TGTGCCACCAGTGCGGCGGCGAACGGCATTCAGTACTTC.

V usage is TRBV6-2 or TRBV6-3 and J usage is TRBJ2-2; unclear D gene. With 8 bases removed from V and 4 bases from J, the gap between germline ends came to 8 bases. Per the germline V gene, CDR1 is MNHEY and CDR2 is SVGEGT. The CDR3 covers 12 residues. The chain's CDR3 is CASRRVTGELFF. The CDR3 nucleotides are TGTGCCAGCCGCCGCGTCACCGGGGAGCTGTTTTTT.

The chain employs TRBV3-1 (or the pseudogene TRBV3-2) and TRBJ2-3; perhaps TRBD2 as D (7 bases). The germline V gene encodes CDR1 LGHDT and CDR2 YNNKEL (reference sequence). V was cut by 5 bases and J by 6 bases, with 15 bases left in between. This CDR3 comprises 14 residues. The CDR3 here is CASSRRGADDTQYF. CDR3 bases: TGTGCCAGCAGCAGACGGGGGGCCGATGATACGCAGTATTTT.

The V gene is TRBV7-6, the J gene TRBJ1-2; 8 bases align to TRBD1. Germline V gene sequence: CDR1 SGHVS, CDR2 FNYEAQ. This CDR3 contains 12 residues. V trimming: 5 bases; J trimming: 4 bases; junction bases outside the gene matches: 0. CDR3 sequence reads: CASSTGGYGYTF. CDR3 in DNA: TGTGCCAGCAGCACAGGGGGCTATGGCTACACCTTC. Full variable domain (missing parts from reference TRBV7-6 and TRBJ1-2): GAGVSQSPRYKVTKRGQDVALRCDPISGHVSLYWYRQALGQGPEFLTYFNYEAQQDKSGLPNDRFSAERPEGSISTLTIQRTEQRDSAMYRCASSTGGYGYTFGSGTRLTVV.

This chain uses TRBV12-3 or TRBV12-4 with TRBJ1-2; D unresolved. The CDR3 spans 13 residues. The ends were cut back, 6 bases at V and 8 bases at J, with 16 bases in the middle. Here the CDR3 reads CASRFASASGYTF. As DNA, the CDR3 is TGTGCCAGCAGATTTGCTAGCGCTAGCGGCTACACCTTC.

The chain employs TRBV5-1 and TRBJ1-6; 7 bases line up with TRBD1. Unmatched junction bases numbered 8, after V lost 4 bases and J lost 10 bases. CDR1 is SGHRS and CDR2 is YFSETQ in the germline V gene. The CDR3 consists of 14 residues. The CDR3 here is CASSPTGLESPLHF. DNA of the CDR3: TGCGCCAGCAGCCCGACAGGGTTGGAATCACCCCTCCACTTT.

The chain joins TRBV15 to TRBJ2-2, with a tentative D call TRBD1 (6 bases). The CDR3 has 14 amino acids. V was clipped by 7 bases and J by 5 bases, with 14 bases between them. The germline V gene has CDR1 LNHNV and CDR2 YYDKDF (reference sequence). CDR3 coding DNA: TGTGCCACCACAGGGGTATTGGGTACCGGGGAGCTGTTTTTT. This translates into CATTGVLGTGELFF.

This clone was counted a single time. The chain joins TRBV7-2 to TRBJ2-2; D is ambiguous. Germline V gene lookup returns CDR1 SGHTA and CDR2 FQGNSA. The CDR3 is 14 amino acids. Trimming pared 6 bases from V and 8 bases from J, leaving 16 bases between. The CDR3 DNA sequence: TGTGCCAGCAGGCCCGGGCCCTCCCAGGGGGAGCTGTTTTTT. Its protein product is CASRPGPSQGELFF. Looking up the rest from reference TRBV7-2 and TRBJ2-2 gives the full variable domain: GAGVSQSPSNKVTEKGKDVELRCDPISGHTALYWYRQSLGQGLEFLIYFQGNSAPDKSGLPSDRFSAERTGGSVSTLTIQRTQQEDSAVYLCASRPGPSQGELFFGEGSRLTVL.

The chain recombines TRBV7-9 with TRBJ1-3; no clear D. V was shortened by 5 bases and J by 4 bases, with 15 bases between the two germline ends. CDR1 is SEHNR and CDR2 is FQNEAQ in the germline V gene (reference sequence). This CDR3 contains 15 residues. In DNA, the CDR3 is TGTGCCAGCAGCCCTCGGGGAGGTGTGGGAAACACCATATATTTT. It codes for CASSPRGGVGNTIYF.

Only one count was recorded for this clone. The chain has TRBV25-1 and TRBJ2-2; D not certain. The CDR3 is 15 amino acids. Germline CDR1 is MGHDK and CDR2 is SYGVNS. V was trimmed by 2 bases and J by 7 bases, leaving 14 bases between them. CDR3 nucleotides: TGTGCCAGCAGTGAACCAAGATTGGGTGACGGGGAGCTGTTTTTT. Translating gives CASSEPRLGDGELFF.

CDR3 protein: CASSERGYEQYV. The CDR3 DNA sequence: TGTGCCAGCAGTGAAAGGGGTTACGAGCAGTACGTC. The genes are TRBV2 and TRBJ2-7, with a tentative D call TRBD1 (5 bases). The CDR3 spans 12 residues. Germline V gene lookup returns CDR1 SNHLY and CDR2 FYNNEI. V was trimmed by 2 bases and J by 4 bases, leaving 6 bases between them.